The T cell receptor delta chain under discussion was sequenced for a study of gamma-delta T cells after stem cell transplantation. TCRdb applied CATT to the RT-PCR reads for clone calling. Here the sample spans around 2,400 delta-chain clones, around 40% being singletons. The sequence was collected from a human donor. It is not recorded whose cells these are; they may come from a transplant donor. Sequencing was carried out using gamma-delta T cells.

CDR3: CACDTVVGDTLVNNSWDTRQMFF. As DNA, the CDR3 is TGTGCCTGTGACACCGTGGTGGGGGATACGCTGGTGAATAACTCCTGGGACACCCGACAGATGTTTTTC. The gene calls are TRDV2 and TRDJ3; 11 positions agree with TRDD3. This CDR3 region has 23 residues. Germline CDR1 reads GEAIGNYY; CDR2 reads EKD. Unmatched junction bases numbered 15, after V lost 0 bases and J lost 0 bases.